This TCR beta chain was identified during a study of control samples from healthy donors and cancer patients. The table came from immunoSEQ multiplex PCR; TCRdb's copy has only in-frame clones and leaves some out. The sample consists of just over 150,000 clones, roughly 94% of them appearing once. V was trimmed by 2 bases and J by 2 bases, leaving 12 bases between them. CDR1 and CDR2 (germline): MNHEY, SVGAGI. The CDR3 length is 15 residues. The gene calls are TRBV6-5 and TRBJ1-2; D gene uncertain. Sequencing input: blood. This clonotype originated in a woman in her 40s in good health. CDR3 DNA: TGTGCCAGCAGTTACCGATTAGGACGGAACTATGGCTACACCTTC. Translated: CASSYRLGRNYGYTF.